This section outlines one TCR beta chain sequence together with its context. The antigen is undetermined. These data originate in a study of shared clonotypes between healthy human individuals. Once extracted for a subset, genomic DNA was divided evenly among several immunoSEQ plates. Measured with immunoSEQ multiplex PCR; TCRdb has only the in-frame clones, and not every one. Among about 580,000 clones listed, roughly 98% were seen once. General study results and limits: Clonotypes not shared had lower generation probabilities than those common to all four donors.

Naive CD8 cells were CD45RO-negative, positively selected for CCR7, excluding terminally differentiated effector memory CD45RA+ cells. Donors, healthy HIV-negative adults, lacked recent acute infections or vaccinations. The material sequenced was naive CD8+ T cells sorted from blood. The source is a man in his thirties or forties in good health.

The CDR3 coding sequence is TGTGCCAGCAGTTACTTAGAGACAGGGGGAGCAGATACGCAGTATTTT. The encoded protein is CASSYLETGGADTQYF. J is TRBJ2-3 and V is TRBV6-5, with 9 bases fitting TRBD1. V lost 1 base, J lost 4 bases, and 6 bases stayed unmatched. The CDR3 is made up of 16 amino acids. Germline CDR1 MNHEY, CDR2 SVGAGI.